This passage covers 29 T cell receptor beta chains from one sample sequenced in a study of early T cells in non-severe SARS-CoV-2 infection. A single record per CDR3 protein comes from TCRdb applying MiXCR to the 5' RACE reads. The table lists approximately 100,000 distinct CDR3 sequences, approximately 10% of them singletons. The material sequenced was whole blood. These receptors all stem from an adult who was a healthcare worker with PCR-confirmed SARS-CoV-2 infection or an uninfected control (not recorded which).

The chain has TRBV5-1 and TRBJ1-2; D remains ambiguous. V was pared by 4 bases and J by 8 bases, with 12 bases between. The CDR3 sequence is 12 residues long. Germline CDR1 is SGHRS and CDR2 is YFSETQ. The CDR3 sequence is CASSPGEGGYTF. The CDR3 DNA reads as TGCGCCAGCAGCCCGGGAGAGGGCGGCTACACCTTC.

The table lists this clonotype with a few counts. The chain combines TRBV27 with TRBJ2-7; 8 nucleotides agree with TRBD1. V lost 10 bases and J lost 2; bases outside the gene matches: 7. The V gene's germline CDR1 is MNHEY and CDR2 SMNVEV (reference sequence). The CDR3 loop spans 13 amino acids. Written as DNA, the CDR3 is TGTGCCACCTGGGACAGGAAAACCTACGAGCAGTACTTC. Translating it yields CATWDRKTYEQYF.

This clonotype has only a few counts. This sequence joins TRBV28 and TRBJ2-3, with TRBD1 matching over 9 bases. The CDR3 totals 14 residues. Germline V gives CDR1 MDHEN, CDR2 SYDVKM. J was trimmed by 3 bases and V by 5 bases; bases with no gene match: 3. CDR3 in DNA: TGTGCCAGCAGTAGACAGGGGGAGACAGATACGCAGTATTTT. Residues: CASSRQGETDTQYF.

In its sample, this clonotype was seen many times. This sequence joins TRBV12-3 or TRBV12-4 and TRBJ1-5; D unresolved. V was cut by 3 bases and J by 3 bases, with 9 bases left in between. CDR3 size: 14 residues. This chain's CDR3 is CASSFGPINQPQHF. The CDR3 DNA follows: TGTGCCAGCAGTTTTGGTCCGATCAATCAGCCCCAGCATTTT.

The chain recombines TRBV9 with TRBJ1-5, with D unclear. The germline CDR1 and CDR2 sequences are SGDLS and YYNGEE. V was clipped by 0 bases and J by 4 bases, with 8 bases between them. The CDR3 is made up of 14 amino acids. CDR3 DNA: TGTGCCAGCAGCGTAGTAGTGGAAAATCAGCCCCAGCATTTT. Translating it yields CASSVVVENQPQHF.

This clonotype was counted a few times. V and J are TRBV20-1 and TRBJ1-2; D is unclear. CDR1 DFQATT and CDR2 SNEGSKA come from the germline V gene (reference sequence). This CDR3 has 15 amino acids. Trimming shortened V by 0 bases and J by 3 bases, and 14 bases separated the two germline ends. The DNA of the CDR3 is TGCAGTGCTAGAGATCTCCCAGGAGATTACTATGGCTACACCTTC. This encodes CSARDLPGDYYGYTF.

The chain combines TRBV20-1 with TRBJ2-3, with D possibly matching TRBD2 (6 bases). V lost 6 bases and J lost 3, with 19 bases in between. The V gene's germline CDR1 is DFQATT and CDR2 SNEGSKA (reference sequence). This CDR3 region has 15 residues. DNA for the CDR3: TGCAGTGCCCAGCTTGGGCGGGGCTCGACAGATACGCAGTATTTT. It encodes CSAQLGRGSTDTQYF.

There are a few counts of this clonotype. V usage is TRBV28 and J usage is TRBJ2-7; TRBD1 matches at 7 bases. The CDR3 sequence is 14 residues long. V lost 5 bases and J lost 5; bases outside the gene matches: 9. The germline gives CDR1 MDHEN, CDR2 SYDVKM. Written as DNA, the CDR3 is TGTGCCAGCAGTCTCCTCAGGGGGTCCCACGAGCAGTACTTC. Protein product: CASSLLRGSHEQYF.

This clonotype showed up many times. The rearrangement uses TRBV6-2 or TRBV6-3 and TRBJ2-1; 9 bases line up with TRBD2. This CDR3 is 13 amino acids long. V lost 10 bases and J lost 10; bases outside the gene matches: 11. Per germline, CDR1 MNHEY and CDR2 SVGEGT. The CDR3 protein is CATLRREGREQFF. Here the CDR3 DNA reads TGTGCCACCCTTCGGCGGGAGGGCCGGGAGCAGTTCTTC.

This clonotype was found many times. V is TRBV19 and J is TRBJ1-5; TRBD1 might be the D (6 bases). The germline V gene encodes CDR1 LNHDA and CDR2 SQIVND (reference sequence). V lost 5 bases and J lost 0, with 11 bases in between. The CDR3 covers 15 residues. The CDR3 bases are TGTGCCAGTAGTCAGACAGGAGATAGCAATCAGCCCCAGCATTTT. Residues: CASSQTGDSNQPQHF.

Ten or more counts support this clonotype. CDR3 amino acids: CSVGRVNTEAFF. In nucleotides, the CDR3 is TGCAGCGTTGGTAGAGTGAACACTGAAGCTTTCTTT. The rearrangement joins TRBV29-1 to TRBJ1-1; D uncertain. V dropped 4 bases and J dropped 0 bases, with 6 bases sitting between them. Germline V CDR1 and CDR2: SQVTM, ANQGSEA. This CDR3 has 12 amino acids.

The sample holds many counts of this clonotype. V is TRBV12-3 or TRBV12-4 and J is TRBJ1-2, with D possibly being TRBD1 (6 bases). This CDR3 region has 14 residues. V was pared by 5 bases and J by 6 bases, with 16 bases between. CDR3: CASSPTGGAHGYTF. The CDR3 bases are TGTGCCAGCAGTCCCACGGGGGGCGCGCATGGCTACACCTTC.

The chain carries TRBV29-1 and TRBJ2-1; D call uncertain. Germline V lookup: CDR1 SQVTM, CDR2 ANQGSEA. The CDR3 has 11 residues. V lost 3 bases and J 8 bases, leaving 8 bases between the germline ends. CDR3 amino acids: CSVDFRDEQFF. In DNA form, the CDR3 reads TGCAGCGTTGATTTTCGTGATGAGCAGTTCTTC.

This clonotype appeared many times. V and J are TRBV5-6 and TRBJ2-4; D remains unclear. The CDR3 is made up of 11 amino acids. Germline values: CDR1 SGHDT, CDR2 YYEEEE. Trimming left V 7 bases short and J 7 bases short, with 9 bases between. The CDR3 loop reads CASSNGNIQYF. In DNA, the CDR3 is TGTGCCAGCTCGAATGGGAACATTCAGTACTTC. The entire variable domain, with the rest obtained from reference TRBV5-6 and TRBJ2-4, is as follows: DAGVTQSPTHLIKTRGQQVTLRCSPKSGHDTVSWYQQALGQGPQFIFQYYEEEERQRGNFPDRFSGHQFPNYSSELNVNALLLGDSALYLCASSNGNIQYFGAGTRLSVL.

This clonotype was seen only a few times. The rearrangement joins TRBV7-2 to TRBJ2-7; D is perhaps TRBD1 or TRBD2 (5 bases each). Trimming shortened V by 0 bases and J by 0 bases, and 9 bases separated the two germline ends. This CDR3 is 15 amino acids long. In germline, CDR1 is SGHTA, CDR2 FQGNSA. This chain's CDR3 is CASSLAGTRSYEQYF. The DNA for the CDR3 is TGTGCCAGCAGCTTAGCGGGGACCCGCTCCTACGAGCAGTACTTC. Full variable domain (rest looked up from reference TRBV7-2 and TRBJ2-7): GAGVSQSPSNKVTEKGKDVELRCDPISGHTALYWYRQSLGQGLEFLIYFQGNSAPDKSGLPSDRFSAERTGGSVSTLTIQRTQQEDSAVYLCASSLAGTRSYEQYFGPGTRLTVT.

This clonotype was recorded a few times. The V gene is TRBV5-1, the J gene TRBJ2-7; a possible D gene is TRBD2 (9 bases). The CDR3 loop spans 17 amino acids. V gave up 0 bases and J gave up 3 bases, with 19 bases separating them. Germline V lookup: CDR1 SGHRS, CDR2 YFSETQ. The DNA of the CDR3 is TGCGCCAGCAGCTTGGGACAGGGGACTAGCCCTATCTACGAGCAGTACTTC. Translation: CASSLGQGTSPIYEQYF.

There are many counts of this clonotype. The chain combines TRBV5-1 with TRBJ2-2; 10 nucleotides agree with TRBD1. The CDR3 is 15 amino acids. From germline, CDR1 is SGHRS and CDR2 YFSETQ. Trimming cost V 3 bases and J 4 bases; bases outside gene matches: 3. The CDR3 DNA sequence: TGCGCCAGCAGCTGGGGACAGGGGTTCACCGGGGAGCTGTTTTTT. This sequence encodes CASSWGQGFTGELFF.

This clonotype showed up just a few times. V gene TRBV3-1 combines with J gene TRBJ2-5; 16 nucleotides match TRBD2. V trimming: 1 base; J trimming: 3 bases; junction bases outside the gene matches: 2. The germline CDR1 and CDR2 sequences are LGHDT and YNNKEL (reference sequence). The CDR3 consists of 17 residues. The CDR3 DNA is TGTGCCAGCAGCCAAGGCGGGACTAGCGGGGGGGAAGAGACCCAGTACTTC. This sequence encodes CASSQGGTSGGEETQYF.

This clonotype was detected many times. This chain uses TRBV28 with TRBJ2-7; 14 bases fit TRBD2. The CDR3 contains 16 residues. CDR1 is MDHEN, CDR2 SYDVKM, per germline. V dropped 5 bases and J dropped 6; count of bases not matched to a gene: 9. The CDR3 is CASSLTGTSGRREQYF. CDR3 nucleotides: TGTGCCAGCAGTCTCACCGGGACTAGCGGGAGACGCGAGCAGTACTTC.

This clonotype was observed a handful of times. The gene calls are TRBV6-1 and TRBJ2-7; 7 bases line up with TRBD2. The CDR3 covers 12 residues. CDR1 is MNHNS, CDR2 SASEGT, per germline. J gave up 6 bases and V 3 bases, and 2 bases lay outside the gene matches. The CDR3 DNA sequence: TGTGCCAGCAGTGAGACTAGCAGCGAGCAGTACTTC. Amino acids: CASSETSSEQYF.

This clonotype was counted at least ten times. The chain carries TRBV6-1 and TRBJ2-7, with D perhaps matching TRBD2 (6 bases). Germline V gene data show CDR1 as MNHNS and CDR2 as SASEGT. With 3 bases removed from V and 3 bases from J, the gap between germline ends came to 15 bases. CDR3 size: 15 residues. CDR3 DNA: TGTGCCAGCAGTGAGGCAGCGGGTTCGTTCTACGAGCAGTACTTC. Protein: CASSEAAGSFYEQYF.

The sample holds many counts of this clonotype. For the CDR3, the DNA is TGTGCCAGCAGCTCCCCCTCCGGGGCATCGAACACCGGGGAGCTGTTTTTT. Translating it yields CASSSPSGASNTGELFF. The chain is built from TRBV7-3 and TRBJ2-2; D is possibly TRBD1 or TRBD2 (5 bases each). Trimming left V 4 bases short and J 0 bases short, with 15 bases between. CDR1 SGHTA and CDR2 FQGTGA come from the germline V gene. The CDR3 contains 17 residues.

On this clonotype: This is likely a read error, given that the CDR3 carries no conserved phenylalanine or tryptophan at its end. It is unclear where the CDR3 begins or ends on the DNA, so no DNA is shown, and the CDR3 is as TCRdb lists it. The chain couples TRBV10-3 to TRBJ2-1; TRBD1 is taken as the D call from the table, unchecked against the DNA. The CDR3 is 13 amino acids in total, end residues counted. The V gene's germline CDR1 is ENHRY and CDR2 SYGVKD. The CDR3 protein is CAISEGGFSSFEL.

In its sample, this clonotype was seen a few times. The chain recombines TRBV20-1 with TRBJ1-6; no clear D gene. V was pared by 6 bases and J by 10 bases, with 22 bases between. The CDR3 runs to 15 residues. Per the germline V gene, CDR1 is DFQATT and CDR2 is SNEGSKA (reference sequence). The CDR3 loop is CSATHNGRGGSPLHF. The DNA of the CDR3 is TGCAGTGCGACACACAACGGACGCGGAGGATCACCCCTCCACTTT.

The V gene is TRBV5-1, the J gene TRBJ2-5; 10 nucleotides align to TRBD2. In germline, CDR1 is SGHRS, CDR2 YFSETQ. There are 16 residues in the CDR3. The V segment lost 4 bases and the J segment 1 base; nucleotides outside the gene matches: 7. CDR3 DNA sequence: TGCGCCAGCAGCGACCCTAGCGGGGGCCTCCAAGAGACCCAGTACTTC. Translated: CASSDPSGGLQETQYF.

The rearrangement uses TRBV4-1 and TRBJ2-3; 12 bases are a match to TRBD2. This CDR3 has 17 amino acids. Germline trimming cut 2 bases from V and 4 bases from J; bases unmatched to any gene: 7. Germline V lookup: CDR1 MGHRA, CDR2 YSYEKL. The CDR3 is CASSQPPSSGRADTQYF. Here the CDR3 DNA reads TGCGCCAGCAGCCAACCCCCCTCTAGCGGGAGGGCAGATACGCAGTATTTT.

The chain uses TRBV5-1 and TRBJ2-2; D is possibly TRBD2 (6 bases). The germline V gene encodes CDR1 SGHRS and CDR2 YFSETQ. The CDR3 is 15 amino acids. The V gene lost 4 bases and the J gene lost 2 bases, with 12 bases spanning the gap. DNA of the CDR3: TGCGCCAGCAGCGGAGGGACTCGAAACACCGGGGAGCTGTTTTTT. This sequence encodes CASSGGTRNTGELFF.

J is TRBJ2-3 and V is TRBV29-1; D is uncertain. Germline lookup yields CDR1 SQVTM and CDR2 ANQGSEA. The CDR3 consists of 14 residues. Trimming removed 4 bases from V and 0 bases from J, with 11 bases in between. The CDR3 here is CSVVRASSTDTQYF. As DNA, the CDR3 is TGCAGCGTTGTAAGGGCCTCTAGCACAGATACGCAGTATTTT.

This clonotype was detected many times. The V call is TRBV16, the J call TRBJ2-7; 11 bases are a match to TRBD2. The CDR3 loop spans 14 amino acids. Per the germline V gene, CDR1 is KGHSY and CDR2 is FQNENV. The ends lost 5 bases at V and 9 bases at J; junction bases unmatched: 9. The CDR3 region has the DNA TGTGCCAGCAGCGCCCGACTAGCGGGGAACGTGCAGTACTTC. Protein sequence: CASSARLAGNVQYF.